This TCR beta chain was sequenced during a study of CD8 T cells in Susac syndrome. From blood CD8+ and CD4+ T cells, TCR beta sequences were generated. TEMRA cells were FACS-enriched, unlike CD8+ and CD4+ T cells, which were negatively isolated. RNA was extracted with the RNeasy kit, and a quantity of 0.5 to 1 ug was reverse transcribed using random hexamers. The immunoSEQ assay covered 54 Vbeta and 13 Jbeta segments for CDR3. From the immunoSEQ multiplex PCR reads, TCRdb called clonotypes with MiXCR, one entry per CDR3 protein. The sample consists of around 200,000 distinct CDR3 sequences, nearly 97% of them appearing once. The CDR3 has 17 residues. Trimming took 0 bases from V and 6 from J, leaving 24 bases between them. Looked up from germline, CDR1 is DFQATT and CDR2 is SNEGSKA (reference sequence).

The sample comprised CD4+ T cells from PBMCs. The chain couples TRBV20-1 to TRBJ2-7; D is perhaps TRBD2 (6 bases). The clonotype comes from a human donor with multiple sclerosis. In DNA, the CDR3 is TGCAGTGCTAGAGATCGTTGGGGACTTGCTCCCCCCGGCGAGCAGTACTTC. Translation gives CSARDRWGLAPPGEQYF.